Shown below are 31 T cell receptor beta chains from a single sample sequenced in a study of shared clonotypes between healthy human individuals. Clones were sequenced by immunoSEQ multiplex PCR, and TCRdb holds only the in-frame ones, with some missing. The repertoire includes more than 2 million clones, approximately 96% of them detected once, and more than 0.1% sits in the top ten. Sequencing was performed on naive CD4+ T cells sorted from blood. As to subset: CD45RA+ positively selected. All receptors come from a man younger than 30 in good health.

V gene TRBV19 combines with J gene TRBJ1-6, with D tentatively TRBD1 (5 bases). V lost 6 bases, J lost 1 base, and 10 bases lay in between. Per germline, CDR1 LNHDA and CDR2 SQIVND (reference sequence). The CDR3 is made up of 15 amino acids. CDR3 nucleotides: TGTGCCAGTAGCGCAGGGTTTTCCTATAATTCACCCCTCCACTTT. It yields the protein CASSAGFSYNSPLHF.

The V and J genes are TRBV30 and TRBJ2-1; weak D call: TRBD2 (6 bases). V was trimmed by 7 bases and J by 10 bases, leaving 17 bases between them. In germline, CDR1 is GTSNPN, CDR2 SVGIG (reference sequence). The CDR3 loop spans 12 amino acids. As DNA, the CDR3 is TGTGCCTTCGCCGGGAGTTATGGGGAGCAGTTCTTC. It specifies CAFAGSYGEQFF.

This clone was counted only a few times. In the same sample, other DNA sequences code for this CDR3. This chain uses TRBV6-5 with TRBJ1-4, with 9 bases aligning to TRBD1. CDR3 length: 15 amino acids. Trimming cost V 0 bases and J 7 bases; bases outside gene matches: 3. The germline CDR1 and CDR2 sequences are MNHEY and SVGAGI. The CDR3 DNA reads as TGTGCCAGCAGTTACTCGACAGGGGGTGGTGAAAAACTGTTTTTT. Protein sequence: CASSYSTGGGEKLFF.

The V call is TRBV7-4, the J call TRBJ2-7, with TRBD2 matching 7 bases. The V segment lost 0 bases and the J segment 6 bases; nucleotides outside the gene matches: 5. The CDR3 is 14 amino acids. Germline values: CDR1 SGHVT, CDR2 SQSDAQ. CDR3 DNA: TGTGCCAGCAGCTTAGCGTTAGGGGAGGGCGAGCAGTACTTC. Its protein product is CASSLALGEGEQYF.

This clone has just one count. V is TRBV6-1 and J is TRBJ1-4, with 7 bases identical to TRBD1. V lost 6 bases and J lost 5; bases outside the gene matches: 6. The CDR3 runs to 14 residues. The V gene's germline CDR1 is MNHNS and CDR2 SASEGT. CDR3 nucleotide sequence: TGTGCCAGCAGGGAGGGACAGAACAATGAAAAACTGTTTTTT. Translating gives CASREGQNNEKLFF.

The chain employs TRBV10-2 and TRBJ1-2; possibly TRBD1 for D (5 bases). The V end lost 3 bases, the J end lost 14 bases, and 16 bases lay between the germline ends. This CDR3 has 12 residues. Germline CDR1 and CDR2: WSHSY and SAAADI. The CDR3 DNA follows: TGCGCCAGCAGTGATGGACAACAGCTCCGAACCTTC. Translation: CASSDGQQLRTF.

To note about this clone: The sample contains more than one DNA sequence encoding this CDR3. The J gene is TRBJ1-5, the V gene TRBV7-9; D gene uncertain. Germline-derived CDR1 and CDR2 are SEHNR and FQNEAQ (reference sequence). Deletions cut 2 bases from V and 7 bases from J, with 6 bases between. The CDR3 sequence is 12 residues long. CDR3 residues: CASSLQGQPQHF. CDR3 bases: TGTGCCAGCAGCTTACAAGGCCAGCCCCAGCATTTT.

The DNA for the CDR3 is TGTGCCAGCAGCTTAGAGGGACGGATGAATTCACCCCTCCACTTT. This gives the protein CASSLEGRMNSPLHF. J is TRBJ1-6 and V is TRBV11-2, with a possible D match to TRBD1 (5 bases). The CDR3 is 15 amino acids. The germline CDR1 and CDR2 sequences are SGHAT and FQNNGV. Trimming left V 0 bases short and J 7 bases short, with 10 bases between.

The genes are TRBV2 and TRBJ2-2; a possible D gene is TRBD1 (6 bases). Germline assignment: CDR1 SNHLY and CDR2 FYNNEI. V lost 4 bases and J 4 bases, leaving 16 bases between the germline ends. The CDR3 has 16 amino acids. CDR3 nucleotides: TGTGCCAGCAGTGGAAGGGGAGTAGGGGGCACCGGGGAGCTGTTTTTT. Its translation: CASSGRGVGGTGELFF.

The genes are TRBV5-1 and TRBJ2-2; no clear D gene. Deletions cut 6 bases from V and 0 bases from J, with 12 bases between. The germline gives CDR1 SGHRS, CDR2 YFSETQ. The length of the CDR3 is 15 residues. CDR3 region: CASTGQVPNTGELFF. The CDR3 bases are TGCGCCAGCACCGGGCAGGTACCGAACACCGGGGAGCTGTTTTTT.

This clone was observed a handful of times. The CDR3 DNA is TGTGCCAGCAGCACAAGGGACACCGTGAGCTCCTACGAGCAGTACTTC. Translated: CASSTRDTVSSYEQYF. V is TRBV5-4 and J is TRBJ2-7; possibly TRBD1 for D (6 bases). Germline CDR1 reads SGHNT; CDR2 reads YYREEE (reference sequence). The V and J ends lost 4 bases and 0 bases respectively, with 17 bases between them. This CDR3 is built from 16 residues.

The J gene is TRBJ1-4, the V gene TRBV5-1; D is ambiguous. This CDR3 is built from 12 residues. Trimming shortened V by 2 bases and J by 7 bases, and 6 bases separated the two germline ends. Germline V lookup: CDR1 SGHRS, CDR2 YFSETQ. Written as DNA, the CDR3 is TGCGCCAGCAGCTTCCGGGGTGAAAAACTGTTTTTT. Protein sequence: CASSFRGEKLFF.

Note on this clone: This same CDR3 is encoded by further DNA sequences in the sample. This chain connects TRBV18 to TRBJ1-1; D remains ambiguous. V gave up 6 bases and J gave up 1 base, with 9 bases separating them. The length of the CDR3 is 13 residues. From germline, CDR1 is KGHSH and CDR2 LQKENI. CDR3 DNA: TGTGCCAGCTCTCCGGACGGGAACACTGAAGCTTTCTTT. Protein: CASSPDGNTEAFF. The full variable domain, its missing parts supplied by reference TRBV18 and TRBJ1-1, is NAGVMQNPRHLVRRRGQEARLRCSPMKGHSHVYWYRQLPEEGLKFMVYLQKENIIDESGMPKERFSAEFPKEGPSILRIQQVVRGDSAAYFCASSPDGNTEAFFGQGTRLTVV.

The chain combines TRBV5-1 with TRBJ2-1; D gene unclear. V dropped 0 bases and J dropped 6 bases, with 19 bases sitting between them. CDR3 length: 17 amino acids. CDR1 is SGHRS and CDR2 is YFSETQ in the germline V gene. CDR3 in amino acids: CASSLAILGSSGNEQFF. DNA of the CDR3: TGCGCCAGCAGCTTGGCCATCTTGGGGTCCAGTGGCAATGAGCAGTTCTTC.

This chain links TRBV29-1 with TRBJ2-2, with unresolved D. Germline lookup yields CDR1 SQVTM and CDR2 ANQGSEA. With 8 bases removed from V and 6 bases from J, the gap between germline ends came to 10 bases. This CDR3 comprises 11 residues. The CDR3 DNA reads TGCAGCAGCGCCTCCGCCGGGGAGCTGTTTTTT. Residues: CSSASAGELFF.

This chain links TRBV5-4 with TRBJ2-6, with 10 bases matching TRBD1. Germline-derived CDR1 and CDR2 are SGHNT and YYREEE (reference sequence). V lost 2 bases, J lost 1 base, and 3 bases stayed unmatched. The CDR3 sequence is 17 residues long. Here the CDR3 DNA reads TGTGCCAGCAGCTTCGACAGGGGGCCATCTGGGGCCAACGTCCTGACTTTC. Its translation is CASSFDRGPSGANVLTF.

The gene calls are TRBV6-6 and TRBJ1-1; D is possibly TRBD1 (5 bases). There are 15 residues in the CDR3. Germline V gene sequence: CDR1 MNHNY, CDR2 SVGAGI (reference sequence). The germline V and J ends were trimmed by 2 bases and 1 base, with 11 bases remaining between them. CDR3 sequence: CASSYEIRGNTEAFF. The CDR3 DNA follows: TGTGCCAGCAGTTACGAAATAAGGGGGAACACTGAAGCTTTCTTT.

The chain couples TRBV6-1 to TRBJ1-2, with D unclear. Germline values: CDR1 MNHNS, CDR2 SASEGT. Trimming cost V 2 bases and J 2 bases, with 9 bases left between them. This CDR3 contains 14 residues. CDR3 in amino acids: CASSEPGENYGYTF. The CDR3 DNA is TGTGCCAGCAGTGAACCCGGGGAGAACTATGGCTACACCTTC.

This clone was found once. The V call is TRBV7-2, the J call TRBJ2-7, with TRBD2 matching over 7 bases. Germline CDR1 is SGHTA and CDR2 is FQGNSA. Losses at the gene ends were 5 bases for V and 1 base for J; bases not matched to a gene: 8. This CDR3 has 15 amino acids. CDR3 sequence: CASSPAQGLSYEQYF. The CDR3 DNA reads TGTGCCAGCAGCCCAGCTCAGGGACTATCCTACGAGCAGTACTTC.

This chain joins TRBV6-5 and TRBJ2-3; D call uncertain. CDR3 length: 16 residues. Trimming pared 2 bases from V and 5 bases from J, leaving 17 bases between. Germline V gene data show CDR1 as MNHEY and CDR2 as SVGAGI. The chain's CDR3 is CASSYVGLGSKDTQYF. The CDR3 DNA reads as TGTGCCAGCAGTTACGTCGGCCTCGGGTCAAAAGATACGCAGTATTTT.

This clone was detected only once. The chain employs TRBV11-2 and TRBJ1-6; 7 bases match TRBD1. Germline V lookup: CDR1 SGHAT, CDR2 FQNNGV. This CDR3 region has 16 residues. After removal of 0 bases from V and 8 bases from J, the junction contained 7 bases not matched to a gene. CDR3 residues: CASSLDQGQHHSPLHF. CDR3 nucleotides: TGTGCCAGCAGCTTAGATCAGGGACAGCACCATTCACCCCTCCACTTT.

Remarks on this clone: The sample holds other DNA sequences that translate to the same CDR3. CDR3 sequence: CASSSSYGYTF. CDR3 coding DNA: TGTGCCAGCAGTTCTAGCTATGGCTACACCTTC. The chain links TRBV28 to TRBJ1-2; D uncertain. The CDR3 spans 11 residues. CDR1 and CDR2 from the germline V gene are MDHEN and SYDVKM. V was pared by 4 bases and J by 4 bases, with 4 bases between.

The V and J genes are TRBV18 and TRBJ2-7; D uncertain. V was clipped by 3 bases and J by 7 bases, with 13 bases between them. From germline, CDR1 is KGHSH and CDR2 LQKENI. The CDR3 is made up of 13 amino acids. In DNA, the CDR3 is TGTGCCAGCTCACCGGGCACAGCGAGGGAGCAGTACTTC. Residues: CASSPGTAREQYF.

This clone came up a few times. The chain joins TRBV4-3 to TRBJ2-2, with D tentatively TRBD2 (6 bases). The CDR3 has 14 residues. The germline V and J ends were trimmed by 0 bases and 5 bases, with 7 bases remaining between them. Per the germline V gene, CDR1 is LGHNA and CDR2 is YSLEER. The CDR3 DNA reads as TGCGCCAGCAGCCAAGATCGGGGGACCGGGGAGCTGTTTTTT. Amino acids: CASSQDRGTGELFF.

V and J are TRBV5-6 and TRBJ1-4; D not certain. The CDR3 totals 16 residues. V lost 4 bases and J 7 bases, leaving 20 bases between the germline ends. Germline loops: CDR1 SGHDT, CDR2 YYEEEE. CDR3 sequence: CASSLQRAPAGEKLFF. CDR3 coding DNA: TGTGCCAGCAGCCTCCAAAGAGCCCCGGCTGGTGAAAAACTGTTTTTT. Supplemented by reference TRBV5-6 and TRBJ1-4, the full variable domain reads DAGVTQSPTHLIKTRGQQVTLRCSPKSGHDTVSWYQQALGQGPQFIFQYYEEEERQRGNFPDRFSGHQFPNYSSELNVNALLLGDSALYLCASSLQRAPAGEKLFFGSGTQLSVL.

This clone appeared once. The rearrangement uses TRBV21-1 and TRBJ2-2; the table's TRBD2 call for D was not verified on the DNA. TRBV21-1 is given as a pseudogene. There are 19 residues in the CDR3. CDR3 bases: TGTGCCAGCAGCAAAGGAGGTTTGATAGAAAGCGCGAACACCGGGGAGCTGTTTTTT. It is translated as CASSKGGLIESANTGELFF.

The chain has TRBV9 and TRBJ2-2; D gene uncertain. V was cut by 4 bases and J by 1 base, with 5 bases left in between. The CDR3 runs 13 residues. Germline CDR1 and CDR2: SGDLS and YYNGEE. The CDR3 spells CASSPGNTGELFF. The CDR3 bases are TGTGCCAGCAGCCCCGGGAACACCGGGGAGCTGTTTTTT.

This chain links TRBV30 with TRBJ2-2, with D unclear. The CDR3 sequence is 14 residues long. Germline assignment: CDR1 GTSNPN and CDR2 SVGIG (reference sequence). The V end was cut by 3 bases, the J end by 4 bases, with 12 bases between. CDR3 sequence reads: CAWREQSTTGELFF. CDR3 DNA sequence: TGTGCCTGGAGGGAACAGTCAACCACCGGGGAGCTGTTTTTT.

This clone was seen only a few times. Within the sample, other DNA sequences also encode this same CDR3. The CDR3: CASRSGGANTGELFF. CDR3 DNA sequence: TGTGCCAGCCGGAGCGGGGGGGCGAACACCGGGGAGCTGTTTTTT. The chain is built from TRBV6-1 and TRBJ2-2, with 10 bases matching TRBD2. Trimming took 8 bases from V and 0 from J; bases not matched to a gene: 3. The CDR3 sequence is 15 residues long. The V gene's germline CDR1 is MNHNS and CDR2 SASEGT.

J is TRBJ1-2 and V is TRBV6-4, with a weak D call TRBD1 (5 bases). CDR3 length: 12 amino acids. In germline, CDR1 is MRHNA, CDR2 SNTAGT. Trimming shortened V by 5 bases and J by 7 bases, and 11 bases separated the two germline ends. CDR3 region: CASSSQGGGYTF. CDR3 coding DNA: TGTGCCAGCAGTTCCCAGGGAGGTGGCTACACCTTC.

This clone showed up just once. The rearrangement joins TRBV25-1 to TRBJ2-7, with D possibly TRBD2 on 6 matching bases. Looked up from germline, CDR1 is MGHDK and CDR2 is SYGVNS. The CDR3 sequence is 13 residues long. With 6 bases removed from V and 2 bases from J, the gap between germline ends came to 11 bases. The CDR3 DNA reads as TGTGCCAGCAGGGACGGGGGAACCTACGAGCAGTACTTC. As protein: CASRDGGTYEQYF.